This T cell receptor (beta chain) came from a study of blood T cell repertoires in COVID-19. Study in general: The study drew acute and convalescent COVID-19 samples from the United States, Italy and Spain.

Seattle's cohort entered during active infection and was followed longitudinally. How the authors handled the data: Using reference gene primer amplification, nucleated cell counts were estimated. The repertoire was sequenced with immunoSEQ multiplex PCR; TCRdb's copy has only in-frame clones and lacks some. D and trimming were read from the DNA, whereas the V and J calls and clone size are those reported in that table. The profile shows around 110,000 clones, over 60% of them singletons. This TCR was recovered from an elderly man with COVID-19, enrolled during active disease. What was sequenced was peripheral blood.

Written as DNA, the CDR3 is TGTGCCAGCAGTTTAGTTGAAGCGGGAGTCCAGTTCTTC. Protein sequence: CASSLVEAGVQFF. The chain joins TRBV12-3 or TRBV12-4 to TRBJ2-1; 8 bases are a match to TRBD2. With 1 base clipped from V and 13 bases from J, the junction kept 6 bases outside the gene matches. The CDR3 spans 13 residues.